This T cell receptor beta chain was sequenced during a study of T-cell memory formation after mild COVID-19. About the study: Clusters were largely donor specific. General study findings and limits: Pre-infection memory already had some responding clones, implying cross-reactive memory joined. Day 15 to 85 contractors were CD4/CD8 balanced; later expanders leaned CD4+.

The length of the CDR3 is 21 residues. Per the germline V gene, CDR1 is SGHVS and CDR2 is FQNEAQ. V was clipped by 1 base and J by 2 bases; unmatched bases: 18. One entry per CDR3 protein results from TCRdb running MiXCR on the 5' RACE reads. This table has about 210,000 distinct CDR3 sequences, around 25% appearing once. With respect to this clonotype: Its antigen remains unidentified.

The source material was PBMCs or a T cell subset sorted from them (not recorded which). This chain connects TRBV7-8 to TRBJ2-3; 10 bases line up with TRBD2. The TCR sequence derives from an adult woman who had mild COVID-19 (a few samples of this study predate the infection). Cell type and time point are not known. Here the CDR3 reads CASSLVVRRIPTSGFTDTQYF. CDR3 nucleotide sequence: TGTGCCAGCAGCTTAGTTGTCCGACGCATTCCGACTAGCGGGTTCACAGATACGCAGTATTTT. Drawing the rest from reference TRBV7-8 and TRBJ2-3, the complete variable domain is GAGVSQSPRYKVAKRGQDVALRCDPISGHVSLFWYQQALGQGPEFLTYFQNEAQLDKSGLPSDRFFAERPEGSVSTLKIQRTQQEDSAVYLCASSLVVRRIPTSGFTDTQYFGPGTRLTVL.